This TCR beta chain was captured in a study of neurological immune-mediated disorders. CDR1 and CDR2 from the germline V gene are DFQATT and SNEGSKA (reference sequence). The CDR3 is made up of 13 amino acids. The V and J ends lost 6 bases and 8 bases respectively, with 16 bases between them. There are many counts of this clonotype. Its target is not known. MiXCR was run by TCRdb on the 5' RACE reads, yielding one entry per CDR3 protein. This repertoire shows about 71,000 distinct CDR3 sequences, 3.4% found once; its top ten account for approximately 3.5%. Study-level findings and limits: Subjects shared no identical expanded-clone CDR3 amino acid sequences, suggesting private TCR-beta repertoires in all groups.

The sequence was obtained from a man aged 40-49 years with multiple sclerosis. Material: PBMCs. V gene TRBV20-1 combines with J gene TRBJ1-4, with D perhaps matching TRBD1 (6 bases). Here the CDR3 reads CSARTGLGEKLFF. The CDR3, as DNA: TGCAGTGCCCGAACAGGGCTGGGGGAAAAACTGTTTTTT.